A single sample is the source of the 32 T cell receptor beta chains below, sequenced in a study of CD8+ T cells in alopecia areata. Separation of pooled cutaneous lymph node cells was by sorting with CD4, CD8alpha, NKG2D, NKG2ACE and other markers. RNA extraction was followed by reverse transcription into cDNA, which acted as the sequencing template. The method was immunoSEQ multiplex PCR; TCRdb's version includes in-frame clones alone and lacks a portion of them. Recorded here are approximately 280,000 clones, none singletons. Sequenced: CD4+ T cells sorted from a lymph node. The receptor set was obtained from a C3H/HeJ mouse with alopecia areata. MHC haplotype here: H2-k.

Notes on this clone: The gene names here belong to mouse. The missing CDR3 end, 4 residues past where the read stops, is filled in from the germline J gene. The J gene is TRBJ2-1, the V gene TRBV13-1, with 11 bases that match TRBD2. Germline V gene data show CDR1 as NSHNY and CDR2 as SYGAGN. CDR3 length: 15 residues. CDR3 region: CASRVTGGAPAEQFF. The DNA read from the CDR3 is TGTGCCAGCAGGGTTACTGGGGGGGCGCCAGCT.

The table lists this clone with a few counts. The gene names given are mouse names. The CDR3 is cut off 4 residues early in the read; its end comes from the germline J gene. The genes are TRBV19 and TRBJ1-2; tentatively, D is TRBD1 (6 bases). From germline, CDR1 is FNHDT and CDR2 SITEND (reference sequence). The CDR3 is made up of 14 amino acids. The V and J ends lost 2 bases and 1 base respectively, with 9 bases between them. The CDR3 bases that were read are TGTGCCAGCAGTATTAACAGGGAAAACTCC. It yields the protein CASSINRENS. The CDR3 in its entirety is CASSINRENSDYTF.

This clone showed up many times. Just one base apart from a much larger clone, this may be a read error. Gene names and germline match the mouse. The read falls 4 residues short of the CDR3 end, and the missing part is taken from the germline J gene. The same CDR3 can be traced to other DNA sequences in this sample. V is TRBV13-3 and J is TRBJ1-2; 8 bases are a match to TRBD1. CDR1 and CDR2 from the germline V gene are NNHDY and SYVADS. The V and J ends lost 5 bases and 0 bases, in that order; junction bases with no gene match: 0. The CDR3 runs 13 residues. CDR3 DNA (partial): TGTGCCAGCAGGGACAGGGCAAACTCC. Translated: CASRDRANS. The whole CDR3 protein is CASRDRANSDYTF.

This clone showed up just a few times. Gene names follow the mouse nomenclature. The sequence runs out 4 residues before the end of the CDR3; the remainder is reconstructed from the germline J gene. Distinct nucleotide sequences in the sample also encode this CDR3. The chain uses TRBV13-1 and TRBJ2-7, with 10 bases aligning to TRBD2. Germline-derived CDR1 and CDR2 are NSHNY and SYGAGN. The CDR3 has 14 amino acids. V gave up 3 bases and J gave up 3 bases; unmatched junction bases: 3. The DNA read from the CDR3 is TGTGCCAGCAGTGGGACTGGGGGCATCTAT. This gives the protein CASSGTGGIY. The entire CDR3 protein is CASSGTGGIYEQYF.

Points on this clone: Mouse germline and gene names are used. The read ends 4 residues early relative to the CDR3; the germline J gene fills the gap. V gene TRBV13-1 combines with J gene TRBJ2-2; 7 nucleotides match TRBD2. Trimming cost V 0 bases and J 1 base; bases outside gene matches: 0. The CDR3 consists of 15 residues. CDR1 NSHNY and CDR2 SYGAGN come from the germline V gene. Incomplete CDR3 DNA: TGTGCCAGCAGTGATGGACTGGGAAACACCGGG. Translation gives CASSDGLGNTG. The entire CDR3 sequence reads CASSDGLGNTGQLYF.

This clone was picked up a small number of times. Genes and germline are mouse. The read terminates 3 residues before the CDR3 end, so the remaining end is supplied by the germline J gene. J is TRBJ1-6 and V is TRBV13-1; D unclear. TRBJ1-6 is reported as an ORF; its role is uncertain. In germline, CDR1 is NSHNY, CDR2 SYGAGN. The CDR3 is 13 amino acids. Trimming removed 3 bases at V and 5 bases at J, with 6 bases between. The CDR3 loop is CASSVKDNSPLYF. The part of the CDR3 DNA that was read is TGTGCCAGCAGTGTGAAGGATAATTCGCCC.

This clone was picked up a small number of times. Gene names are the mouse ones. CDR3 bases read: TGTGCCAGCAGTGCATATGCT. Protein sequence: CASSAYA. The CDR3 in its entirety is CASSAYAEQFF. This chain links TRBV13-3 with TRBJ2-1; no clear D. Read sequence stops 4 residues before the CDR3 end, and the germline J gene provides the missing end. This CDR3 spans 11 amino acids. Germline CDR1 NNHDY, CDR2 SYVADS. V dropped 3 bases and J dropped 4 bases, with 2 bases sitting between them.

Comments on this clone: Any gene name here is a mouse gene name. Different DNA sequences within this sample yield the same CDR3. The CDR3 region is CAWSLGGAEVFF. The CDR3 DNA, read in part, is TGTGCCTGGAGTCTAGGGGGGGCA. V is TRBV31 and J is TRBJ1-1; tentative D call: TRBD1 (6 bases). The read ends 4 residues early relative to the CDR3; the germline J gene fills the gap. The CDR3 spans 12 residues. The V gene's germline CDR1 is GKSSPN and CDR2 SITVG.

The table lists this clone with a few counts. These gene names are mouse names. The read ends 4 residues shy of where the CDR3 ends; the end is completed using the germline J gene. This chain links TRBV5 with TRBJ2-2; 8 nucleotides line up with TRBD1. This CDR3 comprises 16 residues. The germline V gene encodes CDR1 LGHNA and CDR2 YNLKQL (reference sequence). The CDR3 loop is CASSQEGAGGFGQLYF. The sequenced part of the CDR3 DNA is TGTGCCAGCAGCCAAGAAGGAGCAGGGGGCTTCGGG.

Only a few counts were recorded for this clone. Genes and germline are mouse. The read falls 4 residues short of the CDR3 end, and the missing part is taken from the germline J gene. The rearrangement uses TRBV19 and TRBJ2-1; 9 bases agree with TRBD2. CDR1 and CDR2 from the germline V gene are FNHDT and SITEND (reference sequence). Trimming at V came to 0 bases and at J to 0 bases, leaving 1 base not matched to a gene. The CDR3 contains 16 residues. The CDR3: CASSIGLGVNYAEQFF. CDR3 DNA, as far as it was read: TGTGCCAGCAGTATAGGACTGGGGGTTAACTATGCT.

This clone appeared many times. Mouse germline and gene names are used. The read comes to an end 4 residues before the CDR3 does, leaving the germline J gene to fill in the end. This same CDR3 is encoded by further DNA sequences in the sample. The chain joins TRBV19 to TRBJ1-1; 9 positions match TRBD1. The V segment lost 1 base and the J segment 2 bases; nucleotides outside the gene matches: 0. CDR3 length equals 14 residues. Germline assignment: CDR1 FNHDT and CDR2 SITEND (reference sequence). The part of the CDR3 DNA that was read is TGTGCCAGCAGTATAACAGGGGGCAACACA. Protein: CASSITGGNT. The CDR3, in full, reads CASSITGGNTEVFF.

A note on this clone: The listed genes are named as in mouse. Read coverage stops 4 residues before the CDR3 terminus; the germline J gene supplies the remainder. The same CDR3 is also encoded by other DNA sequences in this sample. The V gene is TRBV19, the J gene TRBJ2-2, with D maybe TRBD1 (7 bases). CDR3 length: 14 amino acids. With 5 bases removed from V and 4 bases from J, the gap between germline ends came to 12 bases. CDR1 and CDR2 from the germline V gene are FNHDT and SITEND (reference sequence). Incomplete CDR3 DNA: TGTGCCAGCAGCCGTCAGGGGGGCACCGGG. Translated: CASSRQGGTG. The entire CDR3 protein reads CASSRQGGTGQLYF. Variable domain in full (rest from reference TRBV19 and TRBJ2-2): GGIITQTPKFLIGQEGQKLTLKCQQNFNHDTMYWYRQDSGKGLRLIYYSITENDLQKGDLSEGYDASREKKSSFSLTVTSAQKNEMAVFLCASSRQGGTGQLYFGEGSKLTVL.

Only a few counts were recorded for this clone. Genes and germline are mouse. The chain's CDR3 is CASGDRHSDYTF. The sequenced part of the CDR3 DNA is TGTGCCAGCGGTGACAGGCACTCC. This chain connects TRBV13-2 to TRBJ1-2; unclear D gene. The read stops 4 residues short of the end of the CDR3; the missing end is completed from the germline J gene. The V gene's germline CDR1 is NNHNN and CDR2 SYGAGS (reference sequence). The CDR3 sequence is 12 residues long. V was pared by 2 bases and J by 3 bases, with 5 bases between.

Comments on this clone: Germline and genes: mouse. The read finishes 4 residues shy of the CDR3 end, and the germline J gene is used to complete it. The V and J genes are TRBV1 and TRBJ2-3, with TRBD1 matching 7 bases. This CDR3 is 15 amino acids long. Germline CDR1 reads NSQYPW; CDR2 reads LRSPGD (reference sequence). Unmatched junction bases numbered 3, after V lost 1 base and J lost 2 bases. The sequenced CDR3 bases are TGCACCTGCAGTGCAGGACAGGGTTATGCAGAA. Translation gives CTCSAGQGYAE. The full CDR3 protein is CTCSAGQGYAETLYF.

This clone has just a few counts. Genes and germline come from the mouse. The observed sequence ends 4 residues before the CDR3 terminus, with the missing tail filled in from the germline J gene. Other nucleotide sequences in the sample specify the same CDR3. The chain is built from TRBV1 and TRBJ2-5; D call uncertain. This CDR3 is 14 amino acids long. Germline V gene sequence: CDR1 NSQYPW, CDR2 LRSPGD (reference sequence). V gave up 0 bases and J gave up 3 bases, with 7 bases separating them. The CDR3 protein is CTCSADNRQDTQYF. CDR3 DNA, as far as it was read: TGCACCTGCAGTGCAGATAACAGACAAGAC.

This clone was seen more than once but under ten times. Gene names follow the mouse nomenclature. The read halts 4 residues ahead of the CDR3 end, with the missing end drawn from the germline J gene. This sequence joins TRBV13-1 and TRBJ2-5; possible D gene TRBD1, 6 bases. CDR1 is NSHNY, CDR2 SYGAGN, per germline. Trimming removed 0 bases from V and 3 bases from J, with 8 bases in between. This CDR3 region has 14 residues. The CDR3 spells CASSDVGQQDTQYF. The sequenced part of the CDR3 DNA is TGTGCCAGCAGTGATGTGGGACAACAAGAC.

This clone was recorded many times. Here the gene names and germline are mouse. The read ends 4 residues early relative to the CDR3; the germline J gene fills the gap. The sample contains more than one DNA sequence encoding this CDR3. The genes are TRBV1 and TRBJ1-2; 9 nucleotides align to TRBD1. The CDR3 is 13 amino acids. Germline trimming cut 4 bases from V and 4 bases from J; bases unmatched to any gene: 1. Germline values: CDR1 NSQYPW, CDR2 LRSPGD (reference sequence). CDR3 DNA, as far as it was read: TGCACCTGCAGTGGACAGGGGGGCTCC. As protein: CTCSGQGGS. The CDR3 in full is CTCSGQGGSDYTF.

This clone was observed a handful of times. Gene names and germline refer to mouse. The CDR3 extends 4 residues past the end of the read, so its final part is completed from the germline J gene. V is TRBV13-2 and J is TRBJ2-7; 7 nucleotides line up with TRBD1. CDR3 length equals 13 residues. Germline V gives CDR1 NNHNN, CDR2 SYGAGS (reference sequence). The CDR3 spells CASGAQQGYEQYF. The CDR3 DNA, read in part, is TGTGCCAGCGGCGCCCAACAGGGGTAT.

About this clone: Genes and germline come from the mouse. Read sequence stops 4 residues before the CDR3 end, and the germline J gene provides the missing end. Other DNA sequences in the same sample also yield this CDR3. The V call is TRBV19, the J call TRBJ1-1; TRBD1 is a possible D gene (5 bases). The CDR3 is 15 amino acids. Trimming cost V 2 bases and J 2 bases, with 13 bases left between them. Germline V gives CDR1 FNHDT, CDR2 SITEND (reference sequence). This CDR3 reads CASSMEGRGNTEVFF. The sequenced CDR3 bases are TGTGCCAGCAGTATGGAAGGGAGGGGTAACACA. Full variable domain (missing parts from reference TRBV19 and TRBJ1-1): GGIITQTPKFLIGQEGQKLTLKCQQNFNHDTMYWYRQDSGKGLRLIYYSITENDLQKGDLSEGYDASREKKSSFSLTVTSAQKNEMAVFLCASSMEGRGNTEVFFGKGTRLTVV.

About this clone itself: The listed genes are named as in mouse. Read data end 4 residues before the CDR3 end; the end is taken from the germline J gene. The rearrangement joins TRBV13-1 to TRBJ2-3; D is possibly TRBD2 (8 bases). Germline lookup yields CDR1 NSHNY and CDR2 SYGAGN. V lost 2 bases, J lost 2 bases, and 21 bases lay in between. The CDR3 sequence is 18 residues long. The CDR3 loop reads CASSESPPGGGFAETLYF. Partial CDR3 DNA: TGTGCCAGCAGTGAGAGTCCCCCAGGGGGGGGCTTTGCAGAA.

The sample holds a few counts of this clone. Gene names and germline match the mouse. The read is 4 residues too short to cover the CDR3 end, so that end is filled in from the germline J gene. The chain uses TRBV1 and TRBJ2-2; 7 bases agree with TRBD1. Germline CDR1 and CDR2: NSQYPW and LRSPGD (reference sequence). V gave up 1 base and J gave up 4 bases; unmatched junction bases: 3. This CDR3 region has 15 residues. The CDR3 loop is CTCSAAQGFTGQLYF. CDR3 DNA, as far as it was read: TGCACCTGCAGTGCAGCACAGGGGTTCACCGGG.

Only a few counts were recorded for this clone. Gene names and germline refer to mouse. The sequenced fragment ends 4 residues before the CDR3 boundary, so the rest is inferred from the germline J gene. The chain links TRBV13-2 to TRBJ2-5, with D possibly TRBD1 on 6 matching bases. The V and J ends lost 5 bases and 3 bases respectively, with 13 bases between them. Germline values: CDR1 NNHNN, CDR2 SYGAGS (reference sequence). The CDR3 runs to 14 residues. The chain's CDR3 is CASGSQGRQDTQYF. The sequenced CDR3 bases are TGTGCCAGCGGGTCTCAGGGGAGGCAAGAC.

In its sample, this clone was seen a few times. Gene names refer to mouse genes. The read finishes 4 residues shy of the CDR3 end, and the germline J gene is used to complete it. The J gene is TRBJ2-2, the V gene TRBV13-1, with TRBD1 matching over 7 bases. CDR3 length equals 16 residues. The germline V gene has CDR1 NSHNY and CDR2 SYGAGN. V shed 2 bases and J 0 bases; nucleotides not matched to a gene: 4. The CDR3 region is CASSDRDSSNTGQLYF. CDR3 bases read: TGTGCCAGCAGTGACCGGGACAGTTCAAACACCGGG.

This clone showed up just a few times. The gene names given are mouse names. The read finishes 4 residues shy of the CDR3 end, and the germline J gene is used to complete it. V is TRBV13-1 and J is TRBJ2-5; 7 positions match TRBD1. Trimming at V came to 3 bases and at J to 1 base, leaving 5 bases not matched to a gene. Germline V lookup: CDR1 NSHNY, CDR2 SYGAGN. The CDR3 runs 15 residues. The CDR3 spells CASSGRDSYQDTQYF. The part of the CDR3 DNA that was read is TGTGCCAGCAGTGGCCGGGACAGCTACCAAGAC.

This clone was detected many times. The genes and germline here are from mouse. The read halts 4 residues ahead of the CDR3 end, with the missing end drawn from the germline J gene. Additional DNA sequences in this sample encode the identical CDR3. This rearrangement joins TRBV13-3 to TRBJ2-1; 7 positions match TRBD1. V shed 5 bases, J shed 3 bases, and the junction held 2 bases outside the gene matches. Germline-derived CDR1 and CDR2 are NNHDY and SYVADS. CDR3 size: 13 residues. The CDR3 DNA, read in part, is TGTGCCAGCAGCCGGGACAGCTATGCT. Residues: CASSRDSYA. From start to end, the CDR3 is CASSRDSYAEQFF.

A remark on this clone: The listed genes are named as in mouse. The CDR3 goes on 4 residues after the read ends, and that part is filled in from the germline J gene. Other DNA sequences in the same sample also yield this CDR3. J is TRBJ2-3 and V is TRBV13-1, with 10 bases aligning to TRBD2. The CDR3 contains 16 residues. With 3 bases clipped from V and 0 bases from J, the junction kept 4 bases outside the gene matches. Germline V lookup: CDR1 NSHNY, CDR2 SYGAGN. The DNA read from the CDR3 is TGTGCCAGCAGTGGCGGACTGGGGGCTAGTGCAGAA. Its translation: CASSGGLGASAE. The CDR3 as a whole reads CASSGGLGASAETLYF.

To note about this clone: Genes and germline come from the mouse. The read ends 4 residues shy of where the CDR3 ends; the end is completed using the germline J gene. Other DNA sequences from this sample encode an identical CDR3 as well. This rearrangement joins TRBV4 to TRBJ1-2, with unresolved D. CDR3 length: 13 residues. Germline lookup yields CDR1 LGHDT and CDR2 YNNKQL (reference sequence). V was pared by 4 bases and J by 0 bases, with 6 bases between. The CDR3 loop reads CASSSTANSDYTF. Incomplete CDR3 DNA: TGTGCCAGCAGCTCTACAGCAAACTCC.

Worth noting for this clone: Gene and germline names: mouse. The CDR3 end falls 4 residues outside the read, so it is completed with the germline J gene. V usage is TRBV13-2 and J usage is TRBJ2-3, with D uncertain. Trimming stripped 2 bases from V and 3 bases from J, with 4 bases between. The germline V gene encodes CDR1 NNHNN and CDR2 SYGAGS (reference sequence). The CDR3 runs to 12 residues. Incomplete CDR3 DNA: TGTGCCAGCGGTGAAAGGGCAGAA. Its translation is CASGERAE. The whole CDR3 protein is CASGERAETLYF.

Details on this clone: Gene names are mouse gene names. The CDR3 extends 4 residues past the end of the read, so its final part is completed from the germline J gene. Additional DNA sequences in this sample encode the identical CDR3. This chain links TRBV1 with TRBJ2-4, with D perhaps matching TRBD2 (6 bases). In germline, CDR1 is NSQYPW, CDR2 LRSPGD (reference sequence). The CDR3 loop spans 14 amino acids. V gave up 4 bases and J gave up 0 bases, with 8 bases separating them. CDR3 bases read: TGCACCTGCAGTGGTGGGGGTAGTCAAAAC. Amino acids: CTCSGGGSQN. The full CDR3 is CTCSGGGSQNTLYF. The whole variable domain, remainder taken from reference TRBV1 and TRBJ2-4, is VTLLEQNPRWRLVPRGQAVNLRCILKNSQYPWMSWYQQDLQKQLQWLFTLRSPGDKEVKSLPGADYLATRVTDTELRLQVANMSQGRTLYCTCSGGGSQNTLYFGAGTRLSVL.

About this clone itself: Germline and genes: mouse. The read gets to within 4 residues of the CDR3 end, and the germline J gene fills in the rest. The rearrangement links TRBV17 to TRBJ2-5, with 10 bases fitting TRBD1. Germline V gene data show CDR1 as MNHDT and CDR2 as YYDKIL. This CDR3 comprises 17 residues. This chain's CDR3 is CASSRASGTGAGDTQYF. CDR3 bases read: TGTGCTAGCAGTAGAGCCTCCGGGACAGGGGCGGGAGAC. Combining the CDR3 with reference TRBV17 and TRBJ2-5 gives the whole variable domain DTTVKQNPRYKLARVGKPVNLICSQTMNHDTMYWYQKKPNQAPKLLLFYYDKILNREADTFEKFQSSRPNNSFCSLYIGSAGLEYSAMYLCASSRASGTGAGDTQYFGPGTRLLVL.

This clone was recorded a few times. Each gene name is a mouse one. The read ends 4 residues early relative to the CDR3; the germline J gene fills the gap. The rearrangement joins TRBV13-2 to TRBJ2-5; tentatively, D is TRBD2 (6 bases). This CDR3 has 16 residues. Looked up from germline, CDR1 is NNHNN and CDR2 is SYGAGS (reference sequence). V lost 0 bases and J lost 3, with 14 bases in between. The chain's CDR3 is CASGDAPIGGQDTQYF. The DNA read from the CDR3 is TGTGCCAGCGGTGATGCCCCCATCGGGGGGCAAGAC.

This clone showed up just a few times. Gene names refer to mouse genes. The sequence runs out 4 residues before the end of the CDR3; the remainder is reconstructed from the germline J gene. The V call is TRBV17, the J call TRBJ1-1, with D perhaps TRBD1 (5 bases). From germline, CDR1 is MNHDT and CDR2 YYDKIL. The CDR3 is made up of 13 amino acids. The sequenced part of the CDR3 DNA is TGTGCTAGCAGTAGAGGGACTGGGGGA. Protein: CASSRGTGG. The full CDR3 is CASSRGTGGEVFF. Full variable domain (missing parts from reference TRBV17 and TRBJ1-1): DTTVKQNPRYKLARVGKPVNLICSQTMNHDTMYWYQKKPNQAPKLLLFYYDKILNREADTFEKFQSSRPNNSFCSLYIGSAGLEYSAMYLCASSRGTGGEVFFGKGTRLTVV.